The 23 T cell receptor beta chains below were found in one sample sequenced in a study of blood T cell repertoires in COVID-19. Assay: immunoSEQ multiplex PCR; the TCRdb copy retains only in-frame clones and omits some. The table has roughly 340,000 clones, around nine tenths seen once. The sequencing sample was made of peripheral blood. Every receptor here comes from a woman aged 70-85 years with COVID-19, enrolled during active disease.

This clone appeared once. The chain is built from TRBV5-1 and TRBJ1-1; tentatively, D is TRBD1 (5 bases). This CDR3 comprises 13 residues. Looked up from germline, CDR1 is SGHRS and CDR2 is YFSETQ. V lost 4 bases to trimming and J lost 11 bases, with 18 bases between them. In DNA, the CDR3 is TGCGCCAGCAGCACAGCGCAAGGGGTGACGGCTTTCTTT. Its protein product is CASSTAQGVTAFF.

V is TRBV9 and J is TRBJ2-4, with 10 bases lining up with TRBD1. Losses at the gene ends were 2 bases for V and 5 bases for J; bases not matched to a gene: 4. Germline CDR1 is SGDLS and CDR2 is YYNGEE. The CDR3 extends over 15 amino acids. In DNA, the CDR3 is TGTGCCAGCAGCGTCTCCGGGACAGGGGAAAACATTCAGTACTTC. Its protein is CASSVSGTGENIQYF.

The V gene is TRBV2, the J gene TRBJ2-1, with 10 nucleotides matching TRBD2. The CDR3 has 14 residues. Looked up from germline, CDR1 is SNHLY and CDR2 is FYNNEI. V gave up 6 bases and J gave up 4 bases; unmatched junction bases: 3. CDR3 in amino acids: CASRTSGEYNEQFF. The DNA for the CDR3 is TGTGCCAGCAGAACTAGCGGGGAGTACAATGAGCAGTTCTTC.

The chain links TRBV5-4 to TRBJ1-1, with D unresolved. The CDR3 has 17 amino acids. Germline V CDR1 and CDR2: SGHNT, YYREEE (reference sequence). Between the trimmed V and J ends, which lost 0 bases and 2 bases, there was a span of 17 bases. In nucleotides, the CDR3 is TGTGCCAGCAGCTTGGATACGGGGAATTGGGGTAACACTGAAGCTTTCTTT. Protein: CASSLDTGNWGNTEAFF.

The chain recombines TRBV18 with TRBJ2-3, with 7 bases that match TRBD2. V lost 5 bases and J lost 0; bases outside the gene matches: 8. CDR1 and CDR2 (germline): KGHSH, LQKENI. The CDR3 length is 16 residues. The CDR3 DNA reads TGTGCCAGCTCAATTACTAGCGATTCTAGCACAGATACGCAGTATTTT. As protein: CASSITSDSSTDTQYF.

This clone was detected once. This chain joins TRBV5-1 and TRBJ2-1, with 10 bases fitting TRBD2. CDR1 and CDR2 (germline): SGHRS, YFSETQ. The CDR3 is 17 residues long. V lost 4 bases to trimming and J lost 4 bases; unmatched junction nucleotides: 11. The CDR3: CASSPNPRTSGYNEQFF. CDR3 DNA: TGCGCCAGCAGCCCAAACCCCCGGACTAGCGGATACAATGAGCAGTTCTTC.

The chain carries TRBV4-1 and TRBJ1-2; perhaps TRBD1 as D (5 bases). CDR1 MGHRA and CDR2 YSYEKL come from the germline V gene. Trimming removed 0 bases at V and 2 bases at J, with 16 bases between. The CDR3 length is 17 residues. CDR3 DNA: TGCGCCAGCAGCCAAGATGACCAGGAGGGGTGGAACTATGGCTACACCTTC. This translates into CASSQDDQEGWNYGYTF.

The chain couples TRBV5-1 to TRBJ2-7; D is uncertain. The germline gives CDR1 SGHRS, CDR2 YFSETQ. The CDR3 totals 14 residues. Trimming stripped 0 bases from V and 0 bases from J, with 7 bases between. CDR3 coding DNA: TGCGCCAGCAGCTTGGTATCAGGCTCCTACGAGCAGTACTTC. It specifies CASSLVSGSYEQYF.

The chain has TRBV28 and TRBJ1-4; D possibly corresponds to TRBD1 (6 bases). The CDR3 loop spans 15 amino acids. CDR1 is MDHEN and CDR2 is SYDVKM in the germline V gene. Trimming cost V 4 bases and J 2 bases, with 11 bases left between them. The CDR3 DNA follows: TGTGCCAGCAGTTACGAGGGGGGGACTAATGAAAAACTGTTTTTT. As protein: CASSYEGGTNEKLFF. Full variable domain (missing parts from reference TRBV28 and TRBJ1-4): DVKVTQSSRYLVKRTGEKVFLECVQDMDHENMFWYRQDPGLGLRLIYFSYDVKMKEKGDIPEGYSVSREKKERFSLILESASTNQTSMYLCASSYEGGTNEKLFFGSGTQLSVL.

The V call is TRBV15, the J call TRBJ2-1; tentative D call: TRBD2 (6 bases). In germline, CDR1 is LNHNV, CDR2 YYDKDF (reference sequence). The CDR3 consists of 13 residues. V dropped 3 bases and J dropped 7 bases, with 10 bases sitting between them. The CDR3 is CATSRGEENEQFF. CDR3 nucleotides: TGTGCCACCAGCAGGGGGGAGGAGAATGAGCAGTTCTTC.

The rearrangement joins TRBV5-5 to TRBJ2-1, with 8 bases identical to TRBD2. This CDR3 has 16 amino acids. CDR1 and CDR2 from the germline V gene are SGHKS and YYEKEE (reference sequence). V lost 2 bases to trimming and J lost 0 bases; unmatched junction nucleotides: 4. CDR3 DNA sequence: TGTGCCAGCAGCTTCGGGGGGGCCAGCTCCTACAATGAGCAGTTCTTC. It codes for CASSFGGASSYNEQFF.

The gene calls are TRBV5-1 and TRBJ2-3; the match to TRBD2 covers 7 bases. With V trimmed by 4 bases and J by 6 bases, 11 bases remained unmatched. The CDR3 consists of 15 residues. The germline V gene has CDR1 SGHRS and CDR2 YFSETQ. The CDR3 reads CASSPSTPGRDTQYF. The CDR3 DNA sequence: TGCGCCAGCAGCCCTTCGACTCCCGGGAGGGATACGCAGTATTTT.

The J gene is TRBJ1-4, the V gene TRBV18; 7 bases align to TRBD1. The V gene's germline CDR1 is KGHSH and CDR2 LQKENI. This CDR3 comprises 16 residues. With 5 bases clipped from V and 4 bases from J, the junction kept 10 bases outside the gene matches. Written as DNA, the CDR3 is TGTGCCAGCTCATCGTCCGAACAGGGGCTTAATGAAAAACTGTTTTTT. It specifies CASSSSEQGLNEKLFF.

V and J are TRBV18 and TRBJ2-7; 8 bases map to TRBD1. The CDR3 length is 15 residues. Germline CDR1 is KGHSH and CDR2 is LQKENI. V was pared by 2 bases and J by 1 base, with 4 bases of the junction left unmatched. CDR3 DNA: TGTGCCAGCTCACCAGGACAGGGCGAGTCCTACGAGCAGTACTTC. Translated: CASSPGQGESYEQYF. Filled out from reference TRBV18 and TRBJ2-7, the complete variable domain reads NAGVMQNPRHLVRRRGQEARLRCSPMKGHSHVYWYRQLPEEGLKFMVYLQKENIIDESGMPKERFSAEFPKEGPSILRIQQVVRGDSAAYFCASSPGQGESYEQYFGPGTRLTVT.

The chain carries TRBV18 and TRBJ2-1; 14 nucleotides line up with TRBD2. CDR1 KGHSH and CDR2 LQKENI come from the germline V gene. Unmatched junction bases numbered 9, after V lost 4 bases and J lost 7 bases. The CDR3 has 17 residues. CDR3 DNA: TGTGCCAGCTCACGAGGTCAGGGGACTAGCGGGGGAAATGAGCAGTTCTTC. Residues: CASSRGQGTSGGNEQFF.

The chain couples TRBV5-5 to TRBJ2-5; D is ambiguous. The length of the CDR3 is 13 residues. From germline, CDR1 is SGHKS and CDR2 YYEKEE (reference sequence). V was pared by 0 bases and J by 4 bases, with 7 bases between. The CDR3 spells CASSLGLVETQYF. Written as DNA, the CDR3 is TGTGCCAGCAGCTTGGGACTGGTAGAGACCCAGTACTTC.

The J gene is TRBJ2-6, the V gene TRBV4-3; D call uncertain. Germline lookup yields CDR1 LGHNA and CDR2 YSLEER. The CDR3 totals 18 residues. The V and J ends lost 0 bases and 0 bases respectively, with 12 bases between them. The CDR3 nucleotides read TGCGCCAGCAGCCAAGATCCCACAGCTGTCTCTGGGGCCAACGTCCTGACTTTC. Protein product: CASSQDPTAVSGANVLTF.

The rearrangement joins TRBV9 to TRBJ1-2; 7 bases are shared with TRBD1. The CDR3 covers 14 residues. Germline CDR1 and CDR2: SGDLS and YYNGEE. V trimming: 3 bases; J trimming: 1 base; junction bases outside the gene matches: 3. The CDR3 DNA reads as TGTGCCAGCAGCGCCCAGGGGGATAACTATGGCTACACCTTC. This encodes CASSAQGDNYGYTF.

The chain is built from TRBV3-1 (or the pseudogene TRBV3-2) and TRBJ2-1; 8 bases fit TRBD2. The CDR3 runs to 17 residues. V shed 0 bases and J 10 bases; nucleotides not matched to a gene: 14. Per germline, CDR1 LGHDT and CDR2 YNNKEL (reference sequence). The CDR3 reads CASSQDAGGHSKNEQFF. As DNA, the CDR3 is TGTGCCAGCAGCCAAGACGCGGGGGGCCATAGCAAGAACGAGCAGTTCTTC.

The chain combines TRBV19 with TRBJ1-1, with D perhaps TRBD1 (5 bases). CDR3 length: 13 amino acids. CDR1 LNHDA and CDR2 SQIVND come from the germline V gene (reference sequence). Trimming left V 6 bases short and J 4 bases short, with 12 bases between. The DNA for the CDR3 is TGTGCCAGTAGCGCCACGGGGGTCACTGAAGCTTTCTTT. Translating it yields CASSATGVTEAFF.

V usage is TRBV5-1 and J usage is TRBJ2-3; TRBD2 aligns across 15 bases. Trimming took 5 bases from V and 1 from J; bases not matched to a gene: 5. There are 17 residues in the CDR3. Germline V lookup: CDR1 SGHRS, CDR2 YFSETQ. CDR3 nucleotides: TGCGCCAGCAGTAGGACTAGCGGGGGGGCCGGCACAGATACGCAGTATTTT. Amino acid sequence: CASSRTSGGAGTDTQYF.

The chain couples TRBV11-3 to TRBJ2-7; D ambiguous. Per the germline V gene, CDR1 is SGHNT and CDR2 is YENEEA. The V end lost 1 base, the J end lost 5 bases, and 9 bases lay between the germline ends. There are 13 residues in the CDR3. The chain's CDR3 is CASSLGPLDEQYF. CDR3 in DNA: TGTGCCAGCAGCTTAGGGCCCCTGGACGAGCAGTACTTC.

The chain carries TRBV19 and TRBJ2-7; D may be TRBD1 (5 bases). The CDR3 totals 13 residues. V lost 6 bases to trimming and J lost 5 bases, with 14 bases between them. The germline V gene encodes CDR1 LNHDA and CDR2 SQIVND (reference sequence). Here the CDR3 DNA reads TGTGCCAGTAGCGCGGCAGCAGGGAACGAGCAGTACTTC. This translates into CASSAAAGNEQYF.